This T cell receptor beta chain was profiled in a study of T-cell memory formation after mild COVID-19. Study context: TCR clusters showed largely donor specificity. Findings and caveats of the study: That cross-reactive memory joined was suggested by some responding clones appearing in pre-infection memory. CD4/CD8 balance characterized clones contracting day 15 to 85, and CD4+ skew characterized later expanders.

A single record per CDR3 protein comes from TCRdb applying MiXCR to the 5' RACE reads. In the table there are roughly 560,000 distinct CDR3 sequences, 20% of which are singletons. Regarding this clonotype: The antigen is not known.

In germline, CDR1 is MNHEY, CDR2 SVGAGI. With 2 bases clipped from V and 8 bases from J, the junction kept 9 bases outside the gene matches. The CDR3 sequence is 17 residues long. The sequencing input was PBMCs or a T cell subset sorted from them (not recorded which). V gene TRBV6-5 combines with J gene TRBJ2-1; 13 positions agree with TRBD2. This clonotype was obtained from an adult woman who had mild COVID-19 (a few samples of this study predate the infection). Cell type and time point are not known. In nucleotides, the CDR3 is TGTGCCAGCAGTTACCCAGGACTAGCGGGGGCCTCGGATGAGCAGTTCTTC. This codes for CASSYPGLAGASDEQFF.